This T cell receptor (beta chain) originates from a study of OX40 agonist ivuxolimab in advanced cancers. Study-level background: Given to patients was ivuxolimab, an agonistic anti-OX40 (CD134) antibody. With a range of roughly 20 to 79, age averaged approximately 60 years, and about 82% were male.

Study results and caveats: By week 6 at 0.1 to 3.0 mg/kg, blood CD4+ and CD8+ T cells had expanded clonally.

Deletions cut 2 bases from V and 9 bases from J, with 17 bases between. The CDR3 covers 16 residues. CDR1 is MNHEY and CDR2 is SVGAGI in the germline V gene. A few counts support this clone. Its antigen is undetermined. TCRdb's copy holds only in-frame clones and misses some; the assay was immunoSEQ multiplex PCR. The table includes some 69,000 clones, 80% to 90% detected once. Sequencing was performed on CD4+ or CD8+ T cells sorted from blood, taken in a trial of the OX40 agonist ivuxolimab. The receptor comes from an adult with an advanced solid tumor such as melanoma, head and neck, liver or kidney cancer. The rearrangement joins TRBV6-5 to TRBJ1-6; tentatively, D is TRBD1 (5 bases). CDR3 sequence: CASSYTQPGLGSPLHF. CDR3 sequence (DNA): TGTGCCAGCAGTTACACTCAGCCGGGACTGGGTTCACCCCTCCACTTT.